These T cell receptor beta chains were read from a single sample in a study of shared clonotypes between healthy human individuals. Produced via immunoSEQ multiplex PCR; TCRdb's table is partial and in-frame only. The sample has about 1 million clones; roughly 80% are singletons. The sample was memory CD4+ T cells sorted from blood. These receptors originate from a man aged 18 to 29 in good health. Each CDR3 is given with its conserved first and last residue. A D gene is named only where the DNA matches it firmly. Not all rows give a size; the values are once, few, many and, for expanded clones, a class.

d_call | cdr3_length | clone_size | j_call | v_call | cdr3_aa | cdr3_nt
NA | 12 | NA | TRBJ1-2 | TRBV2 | CASCEGLLGYTF | TGTGCCAGCTGCGAGGGTTTACTCGGCTACACCTTC
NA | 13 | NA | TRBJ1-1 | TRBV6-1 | CASGQDPNTEAFF | TGTGCCAGCGGCCAGGACCCGAACACTGAAGCTTTCTTT
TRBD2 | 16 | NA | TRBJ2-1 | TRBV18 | CASSPTSGSSYNEQFF | TGTGCCAGCTCACCAACTAGCGGGAGCTCCTACAATGAGCAGTTCTTC
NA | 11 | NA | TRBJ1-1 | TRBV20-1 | CSARGQGPPFF | TGCAGTGCTAGGGGACAAGGGCCTCCCTTCTTT
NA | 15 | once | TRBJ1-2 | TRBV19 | CASSMKRNYNYGYTF | TGTGCCAGTAGTATGAAGAGAAACTATAACTATGGCTACACCTTC
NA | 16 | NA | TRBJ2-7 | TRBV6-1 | CASSVSPRGLSYEQYF | TGTGCCAGCAGTGTGTCCCCCAGGGGACTCTCCTACGAGCAGTACTTC
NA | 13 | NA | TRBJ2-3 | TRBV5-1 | CASSGSVGDTQYF | TGCGCCAGCAGTGGTTCGGTCGGAGATACGCAGTATTTT
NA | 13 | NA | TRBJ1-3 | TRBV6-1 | CASSQISGNTIYF | TGTGCCAGCAGCCAGATTTCTGGAAACACCATATATTTT
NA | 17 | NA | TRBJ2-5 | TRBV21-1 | CASSKCWTSETQETQYF | TGTGCCAGCAGCAAATGTTGGACTAGCGAGACCCAAGAGACCCAGTACTTC
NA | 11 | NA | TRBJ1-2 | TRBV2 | CASSEQGGYTF | TGTGCCAGCAGTGAACAGGGTGGCTACACCTTC
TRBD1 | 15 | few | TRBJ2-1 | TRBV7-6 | CASSVRAGGWNEQFF | TGTGCCAGCAGCGTACGCGCAGGGGGTTGGAATGAGCAGTTCTTC
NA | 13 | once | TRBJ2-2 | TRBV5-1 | CASSLATNGELFF | TGCGCCAGCAGCTTGGCTACCAACGGGGAGCTGTTTTTT
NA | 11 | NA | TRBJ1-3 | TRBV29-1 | CSVASGNTIYF | TGCAGCGTTGCCAGTGGAAACACCATATATTTT
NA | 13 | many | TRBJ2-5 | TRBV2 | CASTGGQGETQYF | TGTGCCAGCACCGGGGGGCAGGGAGAGACCCAGTACTTC
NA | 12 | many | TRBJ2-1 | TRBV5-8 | CASSLQYNEQFF | TGTGCCAGCAGCCTCCAGTACAATGAGCAGTTCTTC
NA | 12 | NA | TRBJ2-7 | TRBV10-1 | CASSDWGLEQYF | TGCGCCAGCAGTGATTGGGGTCTCGAGCAGTACTTC
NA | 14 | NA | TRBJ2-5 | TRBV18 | CASSPRQGTETQYF | TGTGCCAGCTCACCACGGCAGGGAACAGAGACCCAGTACTTC
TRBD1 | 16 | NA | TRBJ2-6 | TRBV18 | CASSRGQGYGANVLTF | TGTGCCAGCTCGCGCGGACAGGGATATGGGGCCAACGTCCTGACTTTC
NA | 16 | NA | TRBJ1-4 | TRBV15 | CATSREYTGISEKLFF | TGTGCCACCAGCAGAGAATATACAGGGATAAGTGAAAAACTGTTTTTT
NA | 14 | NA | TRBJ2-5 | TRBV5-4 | CASSSPGRKETQYF | TGTGCCAGCAGCTCCCCGGGGCGGAAAGAGACCCAGTACTTC
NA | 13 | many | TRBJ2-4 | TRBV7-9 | CASSETRTGIQYF | TGTGCCAGCAGCGAGACGAGGACCGGCATTCAGTACTTC
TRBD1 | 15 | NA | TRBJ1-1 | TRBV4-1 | CASSQDDRADTEAFF | TGCGCCAGCAGCCAAGATGACAGGGCCGACACTGAAGCTTTCTTT
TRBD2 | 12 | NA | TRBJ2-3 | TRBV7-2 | CASSSGRDTQYF | TGTGCCAGCAGCAGCGGGAGAGATACGCAGTATTTT
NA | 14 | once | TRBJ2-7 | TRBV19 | CASSMKASSYEQYF | TGTGCCAGTAGTATGAAGGCCAGCTCCTACGAGCAGTACTTC
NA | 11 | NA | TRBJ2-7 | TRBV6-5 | CATRRFYEQYF | TGTGCCACCAGACGGTTCTACGAGCAGTACTTC
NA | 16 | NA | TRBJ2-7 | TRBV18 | CASSPPNQGGTYEQYF | TGTGCCAGCTCACCACCGAACCAAGGAGGGACCTACGAGCAGTACTTC
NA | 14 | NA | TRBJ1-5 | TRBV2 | CASRLQGGNQPQHF | TGTGCCAGCAGGTTACAGGGTGGGAATCAGCCCCAGCATTTT
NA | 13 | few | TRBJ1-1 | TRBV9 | CASSATDNTEAFF | TGTGCCAGCAGCGCGACAGATAACACTGAAGCTTTCTTT
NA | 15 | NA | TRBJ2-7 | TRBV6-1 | CASIKEGRGIYEQYF | TGTGCCAGCATAAAAGAGGGCAGGGGTATCTACGAGCAGTACTTC
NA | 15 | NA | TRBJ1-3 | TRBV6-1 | CASSDRTAAGNTIYF | TGTGCCAGCAGTGATCGGACAGCGGCTGGAAACACCATATATTTT
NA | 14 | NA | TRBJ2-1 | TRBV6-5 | CASLPPGPNNEQFF | TGTGCCAGCCTCCCCCCGGGACCAAACAATGAGCAGTTCTTC
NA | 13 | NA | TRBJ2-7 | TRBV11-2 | CASSLGQIYEQYF | TGTGCCAGCAGCTTGGGACAAATCTACGAGCAGTACTTC